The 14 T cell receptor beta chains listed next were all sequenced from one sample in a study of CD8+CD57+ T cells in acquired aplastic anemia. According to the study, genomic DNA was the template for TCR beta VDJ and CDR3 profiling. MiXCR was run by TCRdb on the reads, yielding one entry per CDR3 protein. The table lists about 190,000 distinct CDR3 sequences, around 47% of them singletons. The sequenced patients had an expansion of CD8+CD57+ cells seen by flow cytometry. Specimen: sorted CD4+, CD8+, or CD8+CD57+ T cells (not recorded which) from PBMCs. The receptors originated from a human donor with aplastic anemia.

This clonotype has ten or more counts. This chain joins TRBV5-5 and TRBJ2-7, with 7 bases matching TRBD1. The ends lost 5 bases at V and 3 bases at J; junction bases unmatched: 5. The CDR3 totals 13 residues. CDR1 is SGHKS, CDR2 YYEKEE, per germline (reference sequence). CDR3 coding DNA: TGTGCCAGCAGTCCCCAGGGGGTCTACGAGCAGTACTTC. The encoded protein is CASSPQGVYEQYF.

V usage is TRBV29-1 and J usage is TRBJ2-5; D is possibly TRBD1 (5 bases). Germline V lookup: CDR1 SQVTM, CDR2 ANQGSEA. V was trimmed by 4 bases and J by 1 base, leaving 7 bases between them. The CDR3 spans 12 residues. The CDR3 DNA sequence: TGCAGCGTTGTACAGGCCCAAGAGACCCAGTACTTC. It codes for CSVVQAQETQYF. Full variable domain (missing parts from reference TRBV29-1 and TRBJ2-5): SAVISQKPSRDICQRGTSLTIQCQVDSQVTMMFWYRQQPGQSLTLIATANQGSEATYESGFVIDKFPISRPNLTFSTLTVSNMSPEDSSIYLCSVVQAQETQYFGPGTRLLVL.

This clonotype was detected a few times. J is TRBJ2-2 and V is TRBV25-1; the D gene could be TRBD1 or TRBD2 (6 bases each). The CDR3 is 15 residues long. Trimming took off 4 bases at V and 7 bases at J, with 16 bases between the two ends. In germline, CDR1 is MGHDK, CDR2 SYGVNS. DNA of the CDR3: TGTGCCAGCAGTGGCCCGGGGGCCCTCGGCGGGGAGCTGTTTTTT. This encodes CASSGPGALGGELFF. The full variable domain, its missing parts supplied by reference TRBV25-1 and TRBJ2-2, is EADIYQTPRYLVIGTGKKITLECSQTMGHDKMYWYQQDPGMELHLIHYSYGVNSTEKGDLSSESTVSRIRTEHFPLTLESARPSHTSQYLCASSGPGALGGELFFGEGSRLTVL.

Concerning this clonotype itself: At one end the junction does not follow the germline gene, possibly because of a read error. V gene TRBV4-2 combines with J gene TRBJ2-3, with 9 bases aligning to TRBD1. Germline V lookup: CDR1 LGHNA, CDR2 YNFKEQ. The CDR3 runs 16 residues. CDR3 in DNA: TGTGCCAGCAGCCCGGGACAGGGAAGGGGCACAGATTCGCAGTATTTT. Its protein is CASSPGQGRGTDSQYF.

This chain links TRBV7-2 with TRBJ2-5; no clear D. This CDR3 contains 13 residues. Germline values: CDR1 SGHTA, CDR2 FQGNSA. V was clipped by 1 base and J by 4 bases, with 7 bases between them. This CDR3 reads CASSLGARETQYF. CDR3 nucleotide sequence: TGTGCCAGCAGCTTAGGGGCCAGAGAGACCCAGTACTTC.

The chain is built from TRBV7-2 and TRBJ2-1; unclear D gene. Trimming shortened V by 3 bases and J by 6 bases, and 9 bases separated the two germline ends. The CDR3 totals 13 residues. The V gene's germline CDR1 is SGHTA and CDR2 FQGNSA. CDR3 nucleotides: TGTGCCAGCAGCTTTCAGCGAATCAATGAGCAGTTCTTC. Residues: CASSFQRINEQFF.

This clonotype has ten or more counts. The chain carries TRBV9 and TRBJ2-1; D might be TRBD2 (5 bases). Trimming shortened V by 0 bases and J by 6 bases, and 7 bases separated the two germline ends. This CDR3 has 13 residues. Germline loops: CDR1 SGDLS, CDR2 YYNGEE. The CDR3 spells CASSVGSANEQFF. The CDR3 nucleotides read TGTGCCAGCAGCGTAGGTAGCGCCAATGAGCAGTTCTTC.

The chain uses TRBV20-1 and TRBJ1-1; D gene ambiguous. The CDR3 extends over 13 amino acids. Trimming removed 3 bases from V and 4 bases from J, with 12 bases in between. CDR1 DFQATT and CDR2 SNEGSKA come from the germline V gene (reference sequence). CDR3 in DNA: TGCAGTGCTAGCACCGAGTACCTCACTGAAGCTTTCTTT. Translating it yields CSASTEYLTEAFF.

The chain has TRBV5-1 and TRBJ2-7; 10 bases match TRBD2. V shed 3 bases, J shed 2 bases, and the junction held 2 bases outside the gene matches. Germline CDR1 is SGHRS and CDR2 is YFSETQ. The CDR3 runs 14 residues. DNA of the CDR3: TGCGCCAGCAGCTCCAGCGGGGGGGCCTACGAGCAGTACTTC. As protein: CASSSSGGAYEQYF.

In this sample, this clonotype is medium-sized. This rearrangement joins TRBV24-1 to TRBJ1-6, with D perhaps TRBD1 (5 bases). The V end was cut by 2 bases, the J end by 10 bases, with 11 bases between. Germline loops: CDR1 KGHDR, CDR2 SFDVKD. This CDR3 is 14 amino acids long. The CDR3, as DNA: TGTGCCACCAGTGATTCTCGGACACTCTCACCCCTCCACTTT. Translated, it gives CATSDSRTLSPLHF.

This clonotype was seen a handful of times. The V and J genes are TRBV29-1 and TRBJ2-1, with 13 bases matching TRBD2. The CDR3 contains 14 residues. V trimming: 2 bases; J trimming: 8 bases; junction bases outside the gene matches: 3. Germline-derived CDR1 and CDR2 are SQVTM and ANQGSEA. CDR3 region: CSVERTSGSYEQFF. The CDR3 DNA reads TGCAGCGTTGAAAGGACTAGCGGGAGCTATGAGCAGTTCTTC.

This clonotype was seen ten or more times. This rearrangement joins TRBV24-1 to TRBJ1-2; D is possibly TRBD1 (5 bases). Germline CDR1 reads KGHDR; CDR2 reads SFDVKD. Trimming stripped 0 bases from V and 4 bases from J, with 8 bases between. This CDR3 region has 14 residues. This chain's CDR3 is CATSDLEGLYGYTF. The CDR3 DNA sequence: TGTGCCACCAGTGATTTGGAGGGACTCTATGGCTACACCTTC.

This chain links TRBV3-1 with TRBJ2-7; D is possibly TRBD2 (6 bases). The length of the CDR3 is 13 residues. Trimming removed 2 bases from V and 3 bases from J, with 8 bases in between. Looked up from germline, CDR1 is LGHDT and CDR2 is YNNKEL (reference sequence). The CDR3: CASSQLGGYEQYF. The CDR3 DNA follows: TGTGCCAGCAGCCAACTGGGAGGCTACGAGCAGTACTTC.

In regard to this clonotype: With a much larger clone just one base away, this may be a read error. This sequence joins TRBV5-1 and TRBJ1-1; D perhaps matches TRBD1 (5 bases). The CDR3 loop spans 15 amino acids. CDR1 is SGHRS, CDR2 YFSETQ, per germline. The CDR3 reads CAGSLGPKGVTEAFF. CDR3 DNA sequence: TGCGCCGGCAGCCTGGGGCCCAAGGGAGTTACTGAAGCTTTCTTT.